Presented here are 32 T cell receptor beta chains from one specimen sequenced in a study of blood T cell repertoires in COVID-19. Only in-frame clones appear in the TCRdb table, and some are missing; sequencing was by immunoSEQ multiplex PCR. The sample has fewer than 450,000 clones, roughly 89% seen once. Sequenced input: peripheral blood. The source of these receptors is a woman younger than 35 who had recovered from COVID-19.

This clone has just a few counts. The gene calls are TRBV25-1 and TRBJ2-1, with 8 bases matching TRBD1. The J segment lost 13 bases and the V segment lost 5 bases, leaving 4 bases of the junction unmatched. Per the germline V gene, CDR1 is MGHDK and CDR2 is SYGVNS. The CDR3 extends over 11 amino acids. The CDR3 loop reads CASSLQGGQFF. The CDR3 region has the DNA TGTGCCAGCAGTCTACAGGGGGGACAGTTCTTC.

The rearrangement links TRBV10-1 to TRBJ2-1; 11 positions agree with TRBD1. The CDR3 length is 14 residues. Germline values: CDR1 WNHNN, CDR2 SYGVQD (reference sequence). Trimming at V came to 6 bases and at J to 8 bases, leaving 6 bases not matched to a gene. CDR3 in amino acids: CASSEGTGGYEQFF. CDR3 DNA sequence: TGCGCCAGCAGCGAAGGGACAGGGGGATATGAGCAGTTCTTC.

V gene TRBV27 combines with J gene TRBJ2-1; 10 nucleotides line up with TRBD2. The V gene's germline CDR1 is MNHEY and CDR2 SMNVEV (reference sequence). The CDR3 totals 15 residues. V lost 5 bases, J lost 9 bases, and 10 bases stayed unmatched. The CDR3 loop reads CASSPRASGSSEQFF. CDR3 sequence (DNA): TGTGCCAGCAGTCCCCGAGCTAGCGGGAGTTCTGAGCAGTTCTTC.

This sequence joins TRBV5-1 and TRBJ1-2, with TRBD1 matching over 7 bases. The CDR3 is made up of 15 amino acids. Germline V lookup: CDR1 SGHRS, CDR2 YFSETQ. V dropped 3 bases and J dropped 2; count of bases not matched to a gene: 7. In DNA, the CDR3 is TGCGCCAGCAGCTCAGGGGACAGAACAAACTATGGCTACACCTTC. It yields the protein CASSSGDRTNYGYTF.

Note on this clone: A read error may produce the germline difference seen at one junction end. The V and J genes are TRBV14 and TRBJ2-2, with D perhaps TRBD2 (5 bases). Per germline, CDR1 SGHDN and CDR2 FVKESK. This CDR3 has 18 amino acids. In DNA form, the CDR3 reads TGTGCCAGCAGCCAAGAAAGGGTCCAAGCCCGCGAACACCGGGGAGCTGTTTTT. Translation: CASSQERVQAREHRGAVF.

V is TRBV18 and J is TRBJ1-3; D gene uncertain. The CDR3 length is 16 residues. Trimming removed 2 bases from V and 0 bases from J, with 11 bases in between. The germline gives CDR1 KGHSH, CDR2 LQKENI. The CDR3 DNA sequence: TGTGCCAGCTCACCAGGGCCGGTCGGCTCTGGAAACACCATATATTTT. It translates to CASSPGPVGSGNTIYF.

CDR3 amino acids: CASSAPGQGVTEAFF. Written as DNA, the CDR3 is TGTGCCAGCAGCGCCCCAGGACAGGGTGTGACTGAAGCTTTCTTT. The chain links TRBV9 to TRBJ1-1; 8 nucleotides align to TRBD1. This CDR3 comprises 15 residues. Trimming at V came to 3 bases and at J to 5 bases, leaving 9 bases not matched to a gene. The V gene's germline CDR1 is SGDLS and CDR2 YYNGEE.

The chain has TRBV19 and TRBJ2-1; 7 nucleotides align to TRBD2. V lost 4 bases and J lost 5; bases outside the gene matches: 17. Germline lookup yields CDR1 LNHDA and CDR2 SQIVND (reference sequence). The CDR3 length is 18 residues. CDR3: CASSRAHDYSGLNNEQFF. The CDR3 nucleotides read TGTGCCAGTAGTAGGGCTCATGATTATAGCGGGCTTAACAATGAGCAGTTCTTC.

This chain connects TRBV10-3 to TRBJ1-5; 7 bases are shared with TRBD1. Trimming at V came to 1 base and at J to 3 bases, leaving 3 bases not matched to a gene. The CDR3 is 15 residues long. Germline V gives CDR1 ENHRY, CDR2 SYGVKD. The CDR3, as DNA: TGTGCCATCAGTGAGTTGGGACAGCACAATCAGCCCCAGCATTTT. This translates into CAISELGQHNQPQHF.

The gene calls are TRBV19 and TRBJ2-5, with 10 bases matching TRBD1. J lost 3 bases, V lost 6 bases, and 7 bases had no gene match. CDR1 LNHDA and CDR2 SQIVND come from the germline V gene (reference sequence). CDR3 size: 15 residues. The CDR3 coding sequence is TGTGCCAGTAGGCAACGGGGGACAGGGGAAGAGACCCAGTACTTC. It encodes CASRQRGTGEETQYF.

V gene TRBV6-5 combines with J gene TRBJ2-7; TRBD2 matches 13 bases. Germline lookup yields CDR1 MNHEY and CDR2 SVGAGI. CDR3 size: 15 residues. The V and J ends lost 5 bases and 6 bases, in that order; junction bases with no gene match: 7. CDR3 region: CASSPRTSGRGEQYV. The DNA for the CDR3 is TGTGCCAGCAGTCCTCGGACTAGCGGGAGAGGCGAGCAGTACGTC.

This clone was picked up a small number of times. J is TRBJ2-1 and V is TRBV3-1 (or the pseudogene TRBV3-2), with 9 bases lining up with TRBD2. CDR3 length equals 18 residues. Germline V CDR1 and CDR2: LGHDT, YNNKEL (reference sequence). V lost 0 bases and J lost 10; bases outside the gene matches: 16. The CDR3 loop is CASSQDYSPSGRYTEQFF. DNA of the CDR3: TGTGCCAGCAGCCAAGATTATTCCCCAAGCGGGAGGTATACAGAGCAGTTCTTC.

This chain uses TRBV30 with TRBJ1-2; the match to TRBD1 covers 10 bases. This CDR3 contains 16 residues. Unmatched junction bases numbered 12, after V lost 2 bases and J lost 6 bases. Germline assignment: CDR1 GTSNPN and CDR2 SVGIG (reference sequence). CDR3 nucleotide sequence: TGTGCCTGGAGTCTAACCGGGACAGGGGTAAGGGATGGCTACACCTTC. Protein sequence: CAWSLTGTGVRDGYTF.

The CDR3 loop is CASSLGNRGLHYGYTF. In DNA form, the CDR3 reads TGTGCCAGCAGCTTAGGGAACAGGGGCTTACACTATGGCTACACCTTC. The V call is TRBV11-3, the J call TRBJ1-2, with 7 bases that match TRBD1. The CDR3 consists of 16 residues. V shed 1 base and J 3 bases; nucleotides not matched to a gene: 8. Germline V CDR1 and CDR2: SGHNT, YENEEA.

To note about this clone: The sample has other DNA sequences that encode this CDR3 too. The J gene is TRBJ1-4, the V gene TRBV30; no firm D call. The CDR3 totals 12 residues. CDR1 and CDR2 (germline): GTSNPN, SVGIG (reference sequence). V lost 5 bases and J lost 7, with 11 bases in between. CDR3: CAWSVRGEKLFF. CDR3 nucleotide sequence: TGTGCCTGGTCAGTGCGGGGTGAAAAACTGTTTTTT.

This chain joins TRBV4-3 and TRBJ1-2, with D uncertain. This CDR3 is built from 15 residues. CDR1 is LGHNA and CDR2 is YSLEER in the germline V gene. The V and J ends lost 4 bases and 0 bases respectively, with 12 bases between them. As DNA, the CDR3 is TGCGCCAGCAGCCCTGTCGGGTTTTCTAACTATGGCTACACCTTC. Encoded protein: CASSPVGFSNYGYTF.

The chain couples TRBV5-5 to TRBJ1-5; D may be TRBD1 (5 bases). From germline, CDR1 is SGHKS and CDR2 YYEKEE (reference sequence). Trimming took off 1 base at V and 0 bases at J, with 11 bases between the two ends. The CDR3 has 16 residues. The CDR3 here is CASSLTPTDSNQPQHF. The DNA of the CDR3 is TGTGCCAGCAGCTTGACCCCGACAGATAGCAATCAGCCCCAGCATTTT.

The CDR3 nucleotides read TGTGCCAGCAGTCCGACTAGCGGGATGCTCGAGCAGTACGTC. Its translation: CASSPTSGMLEQYV. The chain carries TRBV6-2 or TRBV6-3 and TRBJ2-7; 11 nucleotides align to TRBD2. The ends lost 5 bases at V and 6 bases at J; junction bases unmatched: 6. The CDR3 is 14 residues long. The V gene's germline CDR1 is MNHEY and CDR2 SVGEGT.

The chain links TRBV7-9 to TRBJ2-2; 9 bases line up with TRBD1. Per germline, CDR1 SEHNR and CDR2 FQNEAQ (reference sequence). CDR3 length equals 17 residues. V lost 4 bases and J lost 0; bases outside the gene matches: 6. The CDR3 reads CASSSDRGDTNTGELFF. The DNA for the CDR3 is TGTGCCAGCAGCTCGGACAGGGGCGATACGAACACCGGGGAGCTGTTTTTT.

This sequence joins TRBV6-5 and TRBJ1-3; no firm D call. CDR1 MNHEY and CDR2 SVGAGI come from the germline V gene. CDR3 length: 12 residues. V lost 6 bases to trimming and J lost 2 bases, with 5 bases between them. The CDR3 DNA is TGTGCCAGCAGCCCCGCTGGAAACACCATATATTTT. Translated, it gives CASSPAGNTIYF.

The chain has TRBV5-8 and TRBJ1-2; D is uncertain. Trimming stripped 1 base from V and 4 bases from J, with 14 bases between. The CDR3 totals 15 residues. Germline lookup yields CDR1 SGHTS and CDR2 YDEGEE. In nucleotides, the CDR3 is TGTGCCAGCAGCTTGCGGGTCAGCGGAACCTATGGCTACACCTTC. Encoded protein: CASSLRVSGTYGYTF.

The rearrangement links TRBV9 to TRBJ1-2; possible D gene TRBD1, 5 bases. V shed 0 bases and J shed 7 bases, with 10 bases lying between them. The CDR3 is 13 amino acids. Looked up from germline, CDR1 is SGDLS and CDR2 is YYNGEE. The DNA for the CDR3 is TGTGCCAGCAGCGTAGAGGCAGGGATTGGCTACACCTTC. Translating gives CASSVEAGIGYTF.

The chain links TRBV14 to TRBJ2-1; D unclear. Germline V gene sequence: CDR1 SGHDN, CDR2 FVKESK. Trimming cost V 2 bases and J 9 bases, with 11 bases left between them. The CDR3 is made up of 13 amino acids. CDR3: CASSQRGLSEQFF. The CDR3 DNA follows: TGTGCCAGCAGCCAACGAGGTCTGAGTGAGCAGTTCTTC.

This clone has a single count. This rearrangement joins TRBV6-5 to TRBJ2-1; D is possibly TRBD1 (6 bases). CDR1 MNHEY and CDR2 SVGAGI come from the germline V gene. V gave up 5 bases and J gave up 5 bases, with 13 bases separating them. The length of the CDR3 is 14 residues. This chain's CDR3 is CASSPRGPHNEQFF. The CDR3 coding sequence is TGTGCCAGCAGTCCCAGGGGCCCGCACAATGAGCAGTTCTTC.

This chain connects TRBV14 to TRBJ1-4; D is possibly TRBD1 (5 bases). The length of the CDR3 is 17 residues. V dropped 3 bases and J dropped 1 base, with 15 bases sitting between them. Germline V lookup: CDR1 SGHDN, CDR2 FVKESK. CDR3 amino acids: CASSQLVGGRTNEKLFF. The CDR3 nucleotides read TGTGCCAGCAGCCAGCTGGTGGGGGGAAGAACTAATGAAAAACTGTTTTTT.

This chain uses TRBV7-8 with TRBJ2-3, with a weak D call TRBD1 (5 bases). Germline-derived CDR1 and CDR2 are SGHVS and FQNEAQ. The CDR3 covers 15 residues. The ends were cut back, 2 bases at V and 6 bases at J, with 15 bases in the middle. This CDR3 is CASSLKRAPGDTQYF. CDR3 DNA sequence: TGTGCCAGCAGCTTAAAACGGGCCCCAGGGGATACGCAGTATTTT.

The J gene is TRBJ2-2, the V gene TRBV6-5; no firm D call. Germline-derived CDR1 and CDR2 are MNHEY and SVGAGI. The V gene lost 2 bases and the J gene lost 5 bases, with 15 bases spanning the gap. The CDR3 has 16 residues. As DNA, the CDR3 is TGTGCCAGCAGTTACGGCGGTTCGGTGGAGACCGGGGAGCTGTTTTTT. It yields the protein CASSYGGSVETGELFF.

The gene calls are TRBV24-1 and TRBJ1-4, with TRBD1 as a possible D gene (5 bases). V was pared by 1 base and J by 6 bases, with 11 bases between. The CDR3 spans 15 residues. Looked up from germline, CDR1 is KGHDR and CDR2 is SFDVKD. The CDR3 loop is CATSDFSQGYEKLFF. The CDR3 DNA sequence: TGTGCCACCAGTGATTTCAGCCAGGGATATGAAAAACTGTTTTTT.

The chain is built from TRBV20-1 and TRBJ1-4; the D gene is possibly TRBD1 (6 bases). The CDR3 has 11 amino acids. Trimming removed 4 bases from V and 11 bases from J, with 11 bases in between. CDR1 is DFQATT, CDR2 SNEGSKA, per germline (reference sequence). The CDR3 DNA is TGCAGTGCTATTACAGGGTACAAACTGTTTTTT. Amino acids: CSAITGYKLFF.

The chain recombines TRBV6-1 with TRBJ2-3, with D unresolved. V was pared by 0 bases and J by 4 bases, with 11 bases between. From germline, CDR1 is MNHNS and CDR2 SASEGT. This CDR3 has 15 amino acids. The CDR3 DNA reads TGTGCCAGCAGTGAAGCGGCAGGATCAGCAGATACGCAGTATTTT. Translating it yields CASSEAAGSADTQYF.

The chain carries TRBV7-9 and TRBJ2-1; the match to TRBD2 covers 7 bases. The CDR3 is 16 amino acids. V lost 0 bases, J lost 7 bases, and 9 bases stayed unmatched. Germline assignment: CDR1 SEHNR and CDR2 FQNEAQ (reference sequence). The DNA of the CDR3 is TGTGCCAGCAGCTTAGCGTGGGCGGGAGACTGGAATGAGCAGTTCTTC. This gives the protein CASSLAWAGDWNEQFF.

This clone was recorded once. The chain recombines TRBV5-4 with TRBJ2-7, with D tentatively TRBD1 or TRBD2 (5 bases each). Trimming shortened V by 4 bases and J by 5 bases, and 13 bases separated the two germline ends. Germline V gene lookup returns CDR1 SGHNT and CDR2 YYREEE (reference sequence). The CDR3 spans 13 residues. CDR3 bases: TGTGCCAGCAGCATGGGAGTGGGGCACGAGCAGTACGTC. This codes for CASSMGVGHEQYV.